The 30 T cell receptor beta chains listed next were all sequenced from one sample in a study of Graves' ophthalmopathy and Graves' hyperthyroidism listed by TCRdb under 2018. Instrument used: Illumina HiSeq 2000. TCR beta CDR3 regions were amplified from RNA transcripts for repertoire sequencing. The first round was an RT-PCR using HTBI primers with the Qiagen OneStep RT-PCR kit, and this first round was followed by a second-round multiplex PCR, then size selection and purification. TCRdb cleaned the public reads at Q25 with fastp, built clones with MiXCR and kept in-frame beta chains. Rows with one shared CDR3 protein collapse into an entry with the most common genes and DNA. Present in this sample are 350,000 to 400,000 distinct CDR3 sequences, 15% to 19% of which were seen just once. The ten largest account for roughly 7% of the sample. What was sequenced was peripheral blood. The receptor set was obtained from a woman younger than 30 with stable Graves' hyperthyroidism. Donor details come from another sample of the same person, matched by shared clones.

This clonotype was found many times. The chain is built from TRBV13 and TRBJ2-5, with 10 nucleotides matching TRBD1. The V segment lost 4 bases and the J segment 2 bases; nucleotides outside the gene matches: 7. Germline CDR1 reads PRHDT; CDR2 reads FYEKMQ (reference sequence). The CDR3 length is 16 residues. As DNA, the CDR3 is TGTGCCAGCAGCTCCCGACAGGGGGCGACTCAAGAGACCCAGTACTTC. This codes for CASSSRQGATQETQYF.

This clonotype was seen ten or more times. The chain has TRBV12-3 or TRBV12-4 and TRBJ2-2; TRBD1 matches 7 bases. V gave up 1 base and J gave up 4 bases; unmatched junction bases: 3. The CDR3 has 15 residues. DNA for the CDR3: TGTGCCAGCAGTTTAGGAGGGGGCGGCACCGGGGAGCTGTTTTTT. Translation gives CASSLGGGGTGELFF.

This clonotype was recorded at least ten times. V gene TRBV7-8 combines with J gene TRBJ2-5; TRBD2 matches 9 bases. Losses at the gene ends were 4 bases for V and 2 bases for J; bases not matched to a gene: 5. The germline V gene encodes CDR1 SGHVS and CDR2 FQNEAQ. The CDR3 runs to 15 residues. The DNA of the CDR3 is TGTGCCAGCAGCTCACTAGCGGGTAAACAAGAGACCCAGTACTTC. Encoded protein: CASSSLAGKQETQYF. Full variable domain (outside the CDR3, taken from reference TRBV7-8 and TRBJ2-5): GAGVSQSPRYKVAKRGQDVALRCDPISGHVSLFWYQQALGQGPEFLTYFQNEAQLDKSGLPSDRFFAERPEGSVSTLKIQRTQQEDSAVYLCASSSLAGKQETQYFGPGTRLLVL.

This clonotype was seen at least ten times. V and J are TRBV12-5 and TRBJ2-2; 11 bases are a match to TRBD1. Trimming took 3 bases from V and 4 from J; bases not matched to a gene: 4. The CDR3 totals 16 residues. Germline CDR1 and CDR2: LGHNT and FRNRAP. Written as DNA, the CDR3 is TGTGCTAGTGGTTTTGGGACAGGGGGAAGCACCGGGGAGCTGTTTTTT. It codes for CASGFGTGGSTGELFF.

This clonotype was seen many times. This chain links TRBV7-9 with TRBJ1-6, with 10 bases fitting TRBD1. Germline values: CDR1 SEHNR, CDR2 FQNEAQ (reference sequence). Trimming took 5 bases from V and 17 from J; bases not matched to a gene: 12. The CDR3 is 14 residues long. CDR3 sequence reads: CASSDRDRGSQVHF. DNA for the CDR3: TGTGCCAGCAGCGACCGGGACAGGGGAAGTCAGGTCCACTTT.

This clonotype was observed at least ten times. This rearrangement joins TRBV27 to TRBJ2-5, with 9 bases that match TRBD1. CDR1 is MNHEY and CDR2 is SMNVEV in the germline V gene (reference sequence). Trimming took 0 bases from V and 4 from J; bases not matched to a gene: 12. The CDR3 sequence is 18 residues long. Here the CDR3 DNA reads TGTGCCAGCAGTTTATCCCCCTCCCACAGGGGGCTCGGAGAGACCCAGTACTTC. It specifies CASSLSPSHRGLGETQYF.

This clonotype came up many times. The chain combines TRBV15 with TRBJ1-2; D perhaps matches TRBD1 (5 bases). V was shortened by 3 bases and J by 4 bases, with 15 bases between the two germline ends. CDR1 is LNHNV and CDR2 is YYDKDF in the germline V gene (reference sequence). The CDR3 sequence is 15 residues long. Written as DNA, the CDR3 is TGTGCCACCAGCAGGGTCATGGGGGAAGGCTATGGCTACACCTTC. This encodes CATSRVMGEGYGYTF.

This clonotype was seen ten or more times. The chain uses TRBV10-3 and TRBJ1-1; no definite D call. The length of the CDR3 is 13 residues. The germline V and J ends were trimmed by 3 bases and 2 bases, with 7 bases remaining between them. CDR1 ENHRY and CDR2 SYGVKD come from the germline V gene. The CDR3 here is CAISEAYNTEAFF. CDR3 coding DNA: TGTGCCATCAGTGAAGCCTATAACACTGAAGCTTTCTTT.

The V and J genes are TRBV12-3 or TRBV12-4 and TRBJ1-1; maybe TRBD1 (6 bases). V shed 9 bases and J shed 4 bases, with 18 bases lying between them. The CDR3 runs to 14 residues. In DNA form, the CDR3 reads TGTGCCAGTTCCCCGGGACACCCTACCACTGAAGCTTTCTTT. Its protein is CASSPGHPTTEAFF.

A few counts support this clonotype. The gene calls are TRBV28 and TRBJ1-2, with D hard to call. Trimming pared 7 bases from V and 8 bases from J, leaving 14 bases between. Germline CDR1 and CDR2: MDHEN and SYDVKM. CDR3 size: 12 residues. In nucleotides, the CDR3 is TGTGCCAGCATGGACGTTGAGGGCGGCTACACCTTC. Translation: CASMDVEGGYTF.

As to this clonotype: A much larger clone lies one base from this, so it may be a read error. The CDR3 does not close with the conserved phenylalanine or tryptophan, likely indicating a read error. This chain uses TRBV7-2 with TRBJ2-5; D gene uncertain. The CDR3 totals 13 residues. Trimming cost V 4 bases and J 5 bases, with 11 bases left between them. Germline V gives CDR1 SGHTA, CDR2 FQGNSA. For the CDR3, the DNA is TGTGCCAGCAGCTCCCGGGTCCCGGAGACCCAGTACCTC. Translation: CASSSRVPETQYL.

Many counts were recorded for this clonotype. The chain couples TRBV6-1 to TRBJ1-2; perhaps TRBD1 as D (5 bases). The germline V and J ends were trimmed by 6 bases and 9 bases, with 11 bases remaining between them. This CDR3 is built from 11 residues. Germline loops: CDR1 MNHNS, CDR2 SASEGT. The CDR3 coding sequence is TGTGCCAGCAGAGGGGAGCTAAGCTACACCTTC. Encoded protein: CASRGELSYTF.

V is TRBV11-2 and J is TRBJ2-3, with D possibly TRBD1 on 6 matching bases. Germline values: CDR1 SGHAT, CDR2 FQNNGV. This CDR3 has 15 residues. V shed 5 bases and J shed 2 bases, with 14 bases lying between them. The CDR3 loop reads CASSGKGQFTDTQYF. CDR3 coding DNA: TGTGCCAGCAGCGGAAAAGGACAGTTCACAGATACGCAGTATTTT. Based on the CDR3 plus reference TRBV11-2 and TRBJ2-3, the full variable domain is EAGVAQSPRYKIIEKRQSVAFWCNPISGHATLYWYQQILGQGPKLLIQFQNNGVVDDSQLPKDRFSAERLKGVDSTLKIQPAKLEDSAVYLCASSGKGQFTDTQYFGPGTRLTVL.

This clonotype was counted ten times or more. This sequence joins TRBV9 and TRBJ1-1; D is perhaps TRBD1 (5 bases). V was shortened by 0 bases and J by 2 bases, with 11 bases between the two germline ends. Looked up from germline, CDR1 is SGDLS and CDR2 is YYNGEE. The CDR3 spans 15 residues. The CDR3 is CASSVGGAGNTEAFF. In DNA form, the CDR3 reads TGTGCCAGCAGCGTAGGAGGGGCAGGAAACACTGAAGCTTTCTTT.

The chain employs TRBV20-1 and TRBJ1-2; D is unclear. V was pared by 2 bases and J by 5 bases, with 6 bases between. This CDR3 region has 11 residues. The germline gives CDR1 DFQATT, CDR2 SNEGSKA (reference sequence). The CDR3 sequence: CSARPAYGYTF. Written as DNA, the CDR3 is TGCAGTGCTAGACCGGCATATGGCTACACCTTC.

This clonotype came up many times. This rearrangement joins TRBV27 to TRBJ1-6, with a tentative D call TRBD1 (5 bases). This CDR3 is built from 16 residues. With 0 bases removed from V and 4 bases from J, the gap between germline ends came to 10 bases. The V gene's germline CDR1 is MNHEY and CDR2 SMNVEV (reference sequence). CDR3 protein: CASSLSLGGYNSPLHF. The CDR3 bases are TGTGCCAGCAGTTTATCGCTGGGGGGATATAATTCACCCCTCCACTTT.

The chain's CDR3 is CASSVTGVVNTEAFF. As DNA, the CDR3 is TGTGCCAGCAGCGTGACCGGGGTAGTAAACACTGAAGCTTTCTTT. V usage is TRBV7-2 and J usage is TRBJ1-1; D gene ambiguous. CDR3 length: 15 residues. Germline lookup yields CDR1 SGHTA and CDR2 FQGNSA. Deletions cut 5 bases from V and 2 bases from J, with 15 bases between.

The chain couples TRBV20-1 to TRBJ2-7; 8 bases map to TRBD2. V shed 5 bases and J 3 bases; nucleotides not matched to a gene: 15. Germline CDR1 is DFQATT and CDR2 is SNEGSKA (reference sequence). The CDR3 is 16 residues long. CDR3 amino acids: CSALDRGGVKSYEQYF. Here the CDR3 DNA reads TGCAGTGCTCTTGATCGGGGGGGCGTAAAAAGCTACGAGCAGTACTTC.

This clonotype has at least ten counts. V usage is TRBV7-2 and J usage is TRBJ2-7; TRBD1 or TRBD2 may be the D gene (5 bases each). Trimming took 1 base from V and 3 from J, leaving 10 bases between them. The CDR3 loop spans 14 amino acids. Germline V gives CDR1 SGHTA, CDR2 FQGNSA. The CDR3 bases are TGTGCCAGCAGCTTAGGGGGACGCCTCTACGAGCAGTACTTC. The encoded protein is CASSLGGRLYEQYF. Combining the CDR3 with reference TRBV7-2 and TRBJ2-7 gives the whole variable domain GAGVSQSPSNKVTEKGKDVELRCDPISGHTALYWYRQSLGQGLEFLIYFQGNSAPDKSGLPSDRFSAERTGGSVSTLTIQRTQQEDSAVYLCASSLGGRLYEQYFGPGTRLTVT.

This clonotype was detected ten times or more. This chain connects TRBV12-3 or TRBV12-4 to TRBJ1-6; 7 nucleotides match TRBD1. The ends lost 7 bases at V and 9 bases at J; junction bases unmatched: 9. The CDR3 runs 14 residues. The CDR3 sequence is CASTPRQGSSPLHF. CDR3 DNA sequence: TGTGCCAGCACCCCCCGACAGGGTAGTTCACCCCTCCACTTT.

The sample holds many counts of this clonotype. The CDR3 DNA is TGTGCCAGCAGTTCTGCCGGGACAACCTACGAGCAGTACTTC. Protein product: CASSSAGTTYEQYF. J is TRBJ2-7 and V is TRBV6-2 or TRBV6-3; perhaps TRBD1 as D (6 bases). V was shortened by 4 bases and J by 2 bases, with 12 bases between the two germline ends. CDR1 and CDR2 from the germline V gene are MNHEY and SVGEGT. This CDR3 contains 14 residues.

This clonotype appeared many times. The CDR3: CASTPSSADNQPQHF. The CDR3 bases are TGTGCCAGTACTCCCTCTTCGGCTGACAATCAGCCCCAGCATTTT. The J gene is TRBJ1-5, the V gene TRBV19; D remains unclear. V lost 7 bases and J 3 bases, leaving 16 bases between the germline ends. From germline, CDR1 is LNHDA and CDR2 SQIVND (reference sequence). This CDR3 is 15 amino acids long.

This clonotype showed up many times. V is TRBV11-3 and J is TRBJ2-7, with no clear D. This CDR3 contains 12 residues. Trimming pared 4 bases from V and 6 bases from J, leaving 10 bases between. Germline lookup yields CDR1 SGHNT and CDR2 YENEEA. In DNA, the CDR3 is TGTGCCAGCAGCTCCAGGATAGGCGAGCAGTACTTC. Encoded protein: CASSSRIGEQYF.

This clonotype was counted many times. The chain has TRBV6-2 or TRBV6-3 and TRBJ2-5; perhaps D is TRBD1 or TRBD2 (5 bases each). The CDR3 is 17 amino acids. V gave up 5 bases and J gave up 4 bases, with 23 bases separating them. Germline V lookup: CDR1 MNHEY, CDR2 SVGEGT. The CDR3 DNA reads TGTGCCAGCAGTCCACGTGGCCGGGGACGAGGAGGAGAGACCCAGTACTTC. Its protein product is CASSPRGRGRGGETQYF.

The table lists this clonotype with many counts. The rearrangement joins TRBV20-1 to TRBJ1-2; D possibly corresponds to TRBD1 (6 bases). Germline assignment: CDR1 DFQATT and CDR2 SNEGSKA (reference sequence). Trimming shortened V by 0 bases and J by 8 bases, and 13 bases separated the two germline ends. The CDR3 consists of 13 residues. CDR3 region: CSARDRRGDGYTF. In DNA form, the CDR3 reads TGCAGTGCTAGAGACCGCAGGGGAGACGGCTACACCTTC.

This clonotype was recorded many times. The chain has TRBV6-1 and TRBJ2-2, with D possibly being TRBD1 or TRBD2 (6 bases each). Trimming took off 6 bases at V and 0 bases at J, with 11 bases between the two ends. Germline loops: CDR1 MNHNS, CDR2 SASEGT. The CDR3 runs 15 residues. CDR3 sequence: CASSFGGANTGELFF. The CDR3, as DNA: TGTGCCAGCAGCTTCGGGGGCGCGAACACCGGGGAGCTGTTTTTT.

This clonotype was detected ten times or more. The chain joins TRBV7-2 to TRBJ2-2; 9 nucleotides match TRBD2. The V gene's germline CDR1 is SGHTA and CDR2 FQGNSA. V shed 3 bases, J shed 7 bases, and the junction held 6 bases outside the gene matches. This CDR3 spans 15 amino acids. CDR3 in DNA: TGTGCCAGCAGCTTGGCTAGCGGGGTTAGCGGGGAGCTGTTTTTT. This sequence encodes CASSLASGVSGELFF.

This clonotype was seen many times. The CDR3 sequence is CASSLDRAKSLAFF. CDR3 nucleotides: TGTGCCAGCAGTTTAGATAGGGCCAAAAGTTTAGCTTTCTTT. The genes are TRBV12-3 or TRBV12-4 and TRBJ1-1; the D is unclear. The CDR3 spans 14 residues. The V end lost 1 base, the J end lost 10 bases, and 16 bases lay between the germline ends.

This clonotype has a count of ten or more. V gene TRBV7-6 combines with J gene TRBJ1-1, with unresolved D. Trimming shortened V by 1 base and J by 4 bases, and 10 bases separated the two germline ends. Germline CDR1 SGHVS, CDR2 FNYEAQ. This CDR3 has 14 amino acids. CDR3 region: CASSLVEGSTEAFF. DNA of the CDR3: TGTGCCAGCAGCTTAGTGGAGGGCTCCACTGAAGCTTTCTTT.

In its sample, this clonotype was seen many times. The chain carries TRBV12-3 or TRBV12-4 and TRBJ1-1; weak D call: TRBD1 (6 bases). This CDR3 is built from 13 residues. Between the trimmed V and J ends, which lost 3 bases and 8 bases, there was a span of 13 bases. The CDR3 region has the DNA TGTGCCAGCAGTTTTGGATATGGGGGCGAAGCTTTCTTT. This sequence encodes CASSFGYGGEAFF.